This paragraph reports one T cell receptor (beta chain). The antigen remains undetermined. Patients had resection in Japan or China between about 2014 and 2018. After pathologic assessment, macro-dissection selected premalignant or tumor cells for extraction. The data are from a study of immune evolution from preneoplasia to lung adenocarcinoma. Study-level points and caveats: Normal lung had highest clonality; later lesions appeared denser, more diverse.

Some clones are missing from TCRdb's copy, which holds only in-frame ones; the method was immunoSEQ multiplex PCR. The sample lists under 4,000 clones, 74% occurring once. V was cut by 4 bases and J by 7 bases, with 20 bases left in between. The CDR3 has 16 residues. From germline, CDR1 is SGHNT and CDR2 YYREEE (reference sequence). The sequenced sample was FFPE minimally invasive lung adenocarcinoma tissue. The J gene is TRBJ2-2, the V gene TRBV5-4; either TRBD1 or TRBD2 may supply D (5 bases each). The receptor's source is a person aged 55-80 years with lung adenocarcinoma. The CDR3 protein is CASSPKRSGADGELFF. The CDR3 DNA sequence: TGTGCCAGCAGCCCTAAGCGGTCTGGGGCGGACGGGGAGCTGTTTTTT.